This is a list of T cell receptor beta chains from one sample in a study of T cell responses to AZD1222 COVID-19 vaccine. The repertoire was sequenced with immunoSEQ multiplex PCR; TCRdb's copy has only in-frame clones and lacks some. The sample shows about 120,000 clones, 85% to 95% of them seen only once. The source material was peripheral blood, sampled 28 days after the second AZD1222 dose. These receptors came from an adult who received the AZD1222 COVID-19 vaccine. CDR3s include the opening cysteine and the closing phenylalanine or tryptophan. Fields, in order: J gene, D gene, clone size, CDR3 length, V gene, CDR3 protein, CDR3 DNA. D genes are given only for firm matches. A clone size is listed for some rows: how often the clone was seen (once, few, many), or a class if it is expanded.

j_gene: TRBJ1-1; d_gene: .; abundance: .; len: 12; v_gene: TRBV19; CDR3aa: CASRQGGTEAFF; CDR3nt: TGTGCCAGTAGACAGGGAGGCACTGAAGCTTTCTTT
j_gene: TRBJ2-3; d_gene: .; abundance: .; len: 14; v_gene: TRBV19; CDR3aa: CASSQTPLEDTQYF; CDR3nt: TGTGCCAGTAGTCAAACCCCGTTGGAAGATACGCAGTATTTT
j_gene: TRBJ2-1; d_gene: .; abundance: .; len: 14; v_gene: TRBV7-9; CDR3aa: CASSLDSDYNEQFF; CDR3nt: TGTGCCAGCAGCTTAGATTCTGACTACAATGAGCAGTTCTTC
j_gene: TRBJ1-6; d_gene: .; abundance: once; len: 16; v_gene: TRBV5-1; CDR3aa: CASSLTTIPRDSPLHF; CDR3nt: TGCGCCAGCAGCTTGACAACGATCCCCAGGGATTCACCCCTCCACTTT
j_gene: TRBJ2-3; d_gene: TRBD1; abundance: .; len: 14; v_gene: TRBV19; CDR3aa: CASRDRGNTDTQYF; CDR3nt: TGTGCCAGTAGGGACAGGGGAAACACAGATACGCAGTATTTT
j_gene: TRBJ2-5; d_gene: TRBD2; abundance: .; len: 16; v_gene: TRBV9; CDR3aa: CASSVDEGGPTETQYF; CDR3nt: TGTGCCAGCAGCGTAGACGAGGGAGGGCCTACGGAGACCCAGTACTTC
j_gene: TRBJ2-7; d_gene: .; abundance: .; len: 16; v_gene: TRBV5-4; CDR3aa: CASSKGPVQRTYEQYF; CDR3nt: TGTGCCAGCAGCAAGGGACCGGTACAGCGCACCTACGAGCAGTACTTC
j_gene: TRBJ1-3; d_gene: .; abundance: once; len: 13; v_gene: TRBV14; CDR3aa: CASSQGSKNTIYF; CDR3nt: TGTGCCAGCAGCCAAGGAAGTAAAAACACCATATATTTT
j_gene: TRBJ2-7; d_gene: .; abundance: .; len: 14; v_gene: TRBV9; CDR3aa: CASSVAGATGEQYF; CDR3nt: TGTGCCAGCAGCGTAGCTGGGGCCACCGGCGAGCAGTACTTC
j_gene: TRBJ2-1; d_gene: TRBD2; abundance: .; len: 15; v_gene: TRBV4-2; CDR3aa: CASSQGGSSYNEQFF; CDR3nt: TGTGCCAGCAGCCAGGGCGGGAGCTCCTACAATGAGCAGTTCTTC
j_gene: TRBJ2-2; d_gene: .; abundance: .; len: 11; v_gene: TRBV10-3; CDR3aa: CAIGDLGELFF; CDR3nt: TGTGCCATCGGTGATCTCGGGGAGCTGTTTTTT
j_gene: TRBJ1-5; d_gene: .; abundance: .; len: 13; v_gene: TRBV30; CDR3aa: CAWSLGLNQPQHF; CDR3nt: TGTGCCTGGAGTTTGGGCCTTAATCAGCCCCAGCATTTT
j_gene: TRBJ2-7; d_gene: .; abundance: .; len: 16; v_gene: TRBV19; CDR3aa: CASSPWTVEGVYEQYF; CDR3nt: TGTGCCAGTAGTCCCTGGACGGTGGAGGGGGTATACGAGCAGTACTTC
j_gene: TRBJ2-6; d_gene: TRBD2; abundance: .; len: 17; v_gene: TRBV5-4; CDR3aa: CASSLPLAGSGANVLTF; CDR3nt: TGTGCCAGCAGCTTGCCGCTAGCGGGCTCTGGGGCCAACGTCCTGACTTTC
j_gene: TRBJ2-7; d_gene: TRBD1; abundance: .; len: 15; v_gene: TRBV5-1; CDR3aa: CASSGAGQGPYEQYF; CDR3nt: TGCGCCAGCAGCGGGGCGGGACAGGGCCCCTACGAGCAGTACTTC
j_gene: TRBJ2-5; d_gene: .; abundance: .; len: 13; v_gene: TRBV27; CDR3aa: CASSLARGETQYF; CDR3nt: TGTGCCAGCAGTTTAGCGCGGGGTGAGACCCAGTACTTC
j_gene: TRBJ2-5; d_gene: .; abundance: once; len: 15; v_gene: TRBV14; CDR3aa: CASSQDLHPQETQYF; CDR3nt: TGTGCCAGCAGCCAAGATCTGCACCCCCAAGAGACCCAGTACTTC
j_gene: TRBJ1-5; d_gene: .; abundance: .; len: 14; v_gene: TRBV30; CDR3aa: CAWSVDGSNQPQHF; CDR3nt: TGTGCCTGGAGTGTAGACGGTAGCAATCAGCCCCAGCATTTT
j_gene: TRBJ1-2; d_gene: .; abundance: once; len: 12; v_gene: TRBV19; CDR3aa: CASSPFGYGYTF; CDR3nt: TGTGCCAGTAGTCCCTTCGGGTATGGCTACACCTTC
j_gene: TRBJ2-2; d_gene: .; abundance: .; len: 16; v_gene: TRBV7-6; CDR3aa: CASSPRPGQGTGELFF; CDR3nt: TGTGCCAGCAGCCCGAGGCCGGGGCAGGGAACCGGGGAGCTGTTTTTT
j_gene: TRBJ1-2; d_gene: TRBD1; abundance: .; len: 15; v_gene: TRBV4-1; CDR3aa: CASSLGQATGYGYTF; CDR3nt: TGCGCCAGCAGCCTGGGACAGGCGACGGGGTATGGCTACACCTTC
j_gene: TRBJ2-7; d_gene: .; abundance: few; len: 12; v_gene: TRBV7-2; CDR3aa: CASSRTAYEQYF; CDR3nt: TGTGCCAGCAGCCGGACAGCATACGAGCAGTACTTC
j_gene: TRBJ2-1; d_gene: .; abundance: .; len: 14; v_gene: TRBV19; CDR3aa: CASSIANSYNEQFF; CDR3nt: TGTGCCAGTAGTATAGCGAACAGCTACAATGAGCAGTTCTTC
j_gene: TRBJ2-7; d_gene: .; abundance: .; len: 14; v_gene: TRBV19; CDR3aa: CASGKRANTYEQYF; CDR3nt: TGTGCCAGTGGAAAGCGGGCGAACACCTACGAGCAGTACTTC
j_gene: TRBJ2-4; d_gene: TRBD1; abundance: once; len: 13; v_gene: TRBV11-2; CDR3aa: CATGGQGEAIQYF; CDR3nt: TGTGCCACGGGGGGACAGGGCGAGGCCATTCAGTACTTC
j_gene: TRBJ1-1; d_gene: .; abundance: .; len: 14; v_gene: TRBV23-1; CDR3aa: CASRNPPKNTEAFF; CDR3nt: TGCGCCAGCAGAAACCCCCCGAAGAACACTGAAGCTTTCTTT
j_gene: TRBJ2-7; d_gene: TRBD1; abundance: .; len: 14; v_gene: TRBV4-3; CDR3aa: CASSIRQGPYEQYF; CDR3nt: TGCGCCAGCAGCATCCGACAGGGGCCCTACGAGCAGTACTTC
j_gene: TRBJ1-1; d_gene: .; abundance: .; len: 15; v_gene: TRBV4-3; CDR3aa: CASSRSLTDNTEAFF; CDR3nt: TGCGCCAGCAGCCGTAGCCTGACGGACAACACTGAAGCTTTCTTT
j_gene: TRBJ1-1; d_gene: .; abundance: .; len: 14; v_gene: TRBV18; CDR3aa: CASSPGGLDTEAFF; CDR3nt: TGTGCCAGCTCACCAGGGGGGCTTGACACTGAAGCTTTCTTT
j_gene: TRBJ2-7; d_gene: .; abundance: .; len: 14; v_gene: TRBV6-2/TRBV6-3; CDR3aa: CASSYSGTGYEQYF; CDR3nt: TGTGCCAGCAGTTACTCCGGGACGGGCTACGAGCAGTACTTC
j_gene: TRBJ2-1; d_gene: .; abundance: .; len: 14; v_gene: TRBV29-1; CDR3aa: CSSGGRGRHNEQFF; CDR3nt: TGCAGCTCCGGCGGCAGGGGCCGTCACAATGAGCAGTTCTTC
j_gene: TRBJ1-5; d_gene: .; abundance: .; len: 16; v_gene: TRBV4-3; CDR3aa: CASSQDVGKGNQPQHF; CDR3nt: TGCGCCAGCAGCCAAGATGTGGGTAAGGGCAATCAGCCCCAGCATTTT
j_gene: TRBJ1-6; d_gene: .; abundance: .; len: 12; v_gene: TRBV4-1; CDR3aa: CASSQDFSPLHF; CDR3nt: TGCGCCAGCAGCCAAGACTTTTCACCCCTCCACTTT
j_gene: TRBJ1-2; d_gene: .; abundance: .; len: 13; v_gene: TRBV25-1; CDR3aa: CASSVIGHYGYTF; CDR3nt: TGTGCCAGCAGTGTAATAGGGCACTATGGCTACACCTTC
j_gene: TRBJ1-3; d_gene: .; abundance: .; len: 13; v_gene: TRBV14; CDR3aa: CASSLVEGNTIYF; CDR3nt: TGTGCCAGCAGCCTCGTCGAGGGAAACACCATATATTTT
j_gene: TRBJ2-5; d_gene: .; abundance: .; len: 16; v_gene: TRBV9; CDR3aa: CASSVATGMGQETQYF; CDR3nt: TGTGCCAGCAGCGTAGCTACAGGGATGGGACAAGAGACCCAGTACTTC
j_gene: TRBJ2-7; d_gene: .; abundance: .; len: 14; v_gene: TRBV7-8; CDR3aa: CASSSGLQSYEQYF; CDR3nt: TGTGCCAGCAGCTCAGGACTACAGTCCTACGAGCAGTACTTC
j_gene: TRBJ2-1; d_gene: TRBD1; abundance: .; len: 16; v_gene: TRBV7-2; CDR3aa: CASSLAHGQGQNEQFF; CDR3nt: TGTGCCAGCAGCTTAGCGCATGGACAGGGTCAGAATGAGCAGTTCTTC
j_gene: TRBJ2-3; d_gene: .; abundance: .; len: 13; v_gene: TRBV10-1; CDR3aa: CASSGTSTDTQYF; CDR3nt: TGCGCCAGCAGTGGTACTAGCACAGATACGCAGTATTTT
j_gene: TRBJ1-4; d_gene: .; abundance: few; len: 15; v_gene: TRBV4-1; CDR3aa: CASSQEGGSNEKLFF; CDR3nt: TGCGCCAGCAGCCAAGAGGGGGGGAGCAATGAAAAACTGTTTTTT
j_gene: TRBJ2-2; d_gene: .; abundance: once; len: 16; v_gene: TRBV11-2; CDR3aa: CASSLVDSSLTGELFF; CDR3nt: TGTGCCAGCAGCTTAGTGGACAGCTCGCTAACCGGGGAGCTGTTTTTT
j_gene: TRBJ1-1; d_gene: .; abundance: .; len: 13; v_gene: TRBV6-5; CDR3aa: CASSDFENTEAFF; CDR3nt: TGTGCCAGCAGCGACTTCGAGAACACTGAAGCTTTCTTT
j_gene: TRBJ1-1; d_gene: .; abundance: .; len: 13; v_gene: TRBV10-3; CDR3aa: CATSGTQNTEAFF; CDR3nt: TGTGCCACCTCCGGGACTCAGAACACTGAAGCTTTCTTT
j_gene: TRBJ1-2; d_gene: .; abundance: .; len: 14; v_gene: TRBV5-1; CDR3aa: CASSLGQGGYGYTF; CDR3nt: TGCGCCAGCAGCTTGGGGCAGGGAGGCTATGGCTACACCTTC
j_gene: TRBJ1-2; d_gene: .; abundance: .; len: 13; v_gene: TRBV6-5; CDR3aa: CASSRGDNYGYTF; CDR3nt: TGTGCCAGCAGCCGGGGAGATAACTATGGCTACACCTTC
j_gene: TRBJ1-2; d_gene: TRBD1; abundance: few; len: 16; v_gene: TRBV5-1; CDR3aa: CASSLGRGQKIYGYTF; CDR3nt: TGCGCCAGCAGCTTGGGCAGGGGGCAAAAAATCTATGGCTACACCTTC
j_gene: TRBJ2-3; d_gene: .; abundance: .; len: 12; v_gene: TRBV7-3; CDR3aa: CASSPPGDTQYF; CDR3nt: TGTGCCAGCAGCCCTCCCGGAGATACGCAGTATTTT
j_gene: TRBJ2-6; d_gene: .; abundance: .; len: 17; v_gene: TRBV6-6; CDR3aa: CASSPREGESGANVLTF; CDR3nt: TGTGCCAGCAGTCCCCGGGAAGGGGAATCTGGGGCCAACGTCCTGACTTTC
j_gene: TRBJ2-2; d_gene: .; abundance: .; len: 13; v_gene: TRBV25-1; CDR3aa: CASSERGTGELFF; CDR3nt: TGTGCCAGCAGTGAAAGGGGCACCGGGGAGCTGTTTTTT
j_gene: TRBJ2-3; d_gene: TRBD2; abundance: .; len: 15; v_gene: TRBV5-1; CDR3aa: CASSRTSGNTDTQYF; CDR3nt: TGCGCCAGCAGCAGGACTAGCGGTAACACAGATACGCAGTATTTT
j_gene: TRBJ1-1; d_gene: .; abundance: .; len: 14; v_gene: TRBV4-3; CDR3aa: CASSPEGGIPPAFF; CDR3nt: TGCGCCAGCAGCCCCGAAGGTGGAATTCCGCCGGCTTTCTTT
j_gene: TRBJ1-2; d_gene: .; abundance: .; len: 13; v_gene: TRBV9; CDR3aa: CASSVARGYGYTF; CDR3nt: TGTGCCAGCAGCGTAGCTAGGGGCTATGGCTACACCTTC
j_gene: TRBJ2-5; d_gene: .; abundance: .; len: 12; v_gene: TRBV29-1; CDR3aa: CSVGLGEETQYF; CDR3nt: TGCAGCGTTGGGTTAGGAGAAGAGACCCAGTACTTC
j_gene: TRBJ2-7; d_gene: TRBD2; abundance: .; len: 18; v_gene: TRBV27; CDR3aa: CASSLSGTSGISSYEQYF; CDR3nt: TGTGCCAGCAGTTTATCGGGGACTAGCGGTATTAGCTCCTACGAGCAGTACTTC
j_gene: TRBJ2-4; d_gene: .; abundance: .; len: 19; v_gene: TRBV21-1; CDR3aa: CASRSGGKEGGRAKNIQYF; CDR3nt: TGTGCCAGCAGATCGGGAGGTAAGGAAGGGGGACGGGCCAAAAACATTCAGTACTTC
j_gene: TRBJ1-3; d_gene: .; abundance: .; len: 16; v_gene: TRBV19; CDR3aa: CASSMRRRPAGNTIYF; CDR3nt: TGTGCCAGTAGTATGCGACGGAGGCCGGCTGGAAACACCATATATTTT
j_gene: TRBJ1-1; d_gene: .; abundance: .; len: 13; v_gene: TRBV18; CDR3aa: CASSPTRETEAFF; CDR3nt: TGTGCCAGCTCACCGACCAGAGAGACTGAAGCTTTCTTT
j_gene: TRBJ2-7; d_gene: .; abundance: .; len: 14; v_gene: TRBV5-1; CDR3aa: CASSLAGIGYEQYF; CDR3nt: TGCGCCAGCAGCTTGGCAGGGATCGGCTACGAGCAGTACTTC
j_gene: TRBJ1-2; d_gene: .; abundance: .; len: 14; v_gene: TRBV5-6; CDR3aa: CASSLGTGRYGYTF; CDR3nt: TGTGCCAGCAGCTTGGGCACGGGACGCTATGGCTACACCTTC
j_gene: TRBJ2-7; d_gene: TRBD1; abundance: .; len: 13; v_gene: TRBV19; CDR3aa: CASSIGTGREQYF; CDR3nt: TGTGCCAGTAGTATAGGGACAGGGCGCGAGCAGTACTTC